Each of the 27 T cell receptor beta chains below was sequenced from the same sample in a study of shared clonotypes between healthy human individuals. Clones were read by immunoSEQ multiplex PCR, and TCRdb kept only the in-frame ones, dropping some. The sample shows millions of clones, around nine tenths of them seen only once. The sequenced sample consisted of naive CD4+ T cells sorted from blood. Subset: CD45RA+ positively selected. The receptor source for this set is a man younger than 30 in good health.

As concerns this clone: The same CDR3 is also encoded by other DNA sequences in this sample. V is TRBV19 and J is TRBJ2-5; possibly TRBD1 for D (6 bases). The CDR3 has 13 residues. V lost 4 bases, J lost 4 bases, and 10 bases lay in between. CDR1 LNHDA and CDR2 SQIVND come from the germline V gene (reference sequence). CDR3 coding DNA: TGTGCCAGTAGTACCTTAGGGGGAGAGACCCAGTACTTC. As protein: CASSTLGGETQYF.

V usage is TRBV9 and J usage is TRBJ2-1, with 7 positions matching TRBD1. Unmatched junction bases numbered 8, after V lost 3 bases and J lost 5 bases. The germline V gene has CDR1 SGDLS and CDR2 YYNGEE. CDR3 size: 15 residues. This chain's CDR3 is CASSAQGVSHNEQFF. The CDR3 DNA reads TGTGCCAGCAGCGCCCAGGGGGTGTCACACAATGAGCAGTTCTTC.

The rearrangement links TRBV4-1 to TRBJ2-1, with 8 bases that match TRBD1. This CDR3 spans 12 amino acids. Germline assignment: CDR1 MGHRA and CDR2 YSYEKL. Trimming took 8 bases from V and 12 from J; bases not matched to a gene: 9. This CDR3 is CASASWTGLQFF. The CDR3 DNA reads TGCGCCAGCGCCTCGTGGACAGGGTTGCAGTTCTTC.

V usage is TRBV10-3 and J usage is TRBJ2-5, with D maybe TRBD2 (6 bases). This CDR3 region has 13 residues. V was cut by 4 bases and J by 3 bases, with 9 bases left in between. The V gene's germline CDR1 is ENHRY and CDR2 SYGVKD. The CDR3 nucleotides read TGTGCCATCAGTGGACGGGGGAAAGAGACCCAGTACTTC. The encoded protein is CAISGRGKETQYF.

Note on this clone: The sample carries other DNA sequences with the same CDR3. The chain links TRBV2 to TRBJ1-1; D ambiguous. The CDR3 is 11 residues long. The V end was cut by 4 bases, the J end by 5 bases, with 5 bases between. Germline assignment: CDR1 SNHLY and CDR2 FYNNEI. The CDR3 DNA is TGTGCCAGCAGTGTCGGTACTGAAGCTTTCTTT. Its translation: CASSVGTEAFF.

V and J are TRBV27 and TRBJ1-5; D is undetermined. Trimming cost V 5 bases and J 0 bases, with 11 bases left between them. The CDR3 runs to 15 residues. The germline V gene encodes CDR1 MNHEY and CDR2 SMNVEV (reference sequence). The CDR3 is CASSTKENSNQPQHF. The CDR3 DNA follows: TGTGCCAGCAGTACAAAGGAAAATAGCAATCAGCCCCAGCATTTT.

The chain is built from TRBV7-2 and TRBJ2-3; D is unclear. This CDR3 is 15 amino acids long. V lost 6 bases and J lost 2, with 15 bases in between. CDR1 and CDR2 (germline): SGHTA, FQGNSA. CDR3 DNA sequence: TGTGCCAGCAGTCCACCCCGAAGCCTCACAGATACGCAGTATTTT. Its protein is CASSPPRSLTDTQYF.

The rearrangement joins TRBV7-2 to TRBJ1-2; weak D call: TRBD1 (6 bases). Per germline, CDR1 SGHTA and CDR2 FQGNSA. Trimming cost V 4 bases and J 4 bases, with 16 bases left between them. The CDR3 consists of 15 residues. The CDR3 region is CASSSDPRGAYGYTF. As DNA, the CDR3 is TGTGCCAGCAGCTCGGACCCCAGGGGAGCCTATGGCTACACCTTC.

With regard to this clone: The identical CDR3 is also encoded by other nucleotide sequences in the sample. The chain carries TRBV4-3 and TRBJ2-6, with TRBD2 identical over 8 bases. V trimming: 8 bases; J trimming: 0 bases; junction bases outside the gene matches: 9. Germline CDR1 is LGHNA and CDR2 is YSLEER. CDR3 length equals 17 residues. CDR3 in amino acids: CASSPGLVLSGANVLTF. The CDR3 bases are TGCGCCAGCTCCCCGGGACTAGTCCTCTCTGGGGCCAACGTCCTGACTTTC.

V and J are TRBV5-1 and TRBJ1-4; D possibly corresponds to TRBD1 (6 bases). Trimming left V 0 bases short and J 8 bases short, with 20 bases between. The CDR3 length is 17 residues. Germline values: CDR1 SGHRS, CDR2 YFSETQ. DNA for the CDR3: TGCGCCAGCAGCTTGGGCGAGCCAACAGGGCTCGGGGAAAAACTGTTTTTT. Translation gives CASSLGEPTGLGEKLFF.

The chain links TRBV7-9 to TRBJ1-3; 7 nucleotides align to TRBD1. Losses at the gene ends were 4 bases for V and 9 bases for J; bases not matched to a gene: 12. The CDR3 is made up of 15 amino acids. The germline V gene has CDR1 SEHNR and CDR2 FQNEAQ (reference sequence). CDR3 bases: TGTGCCAGCAGCTCCCGTGGACAGGCGGTTGGCACCATATATTTT. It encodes CASSSRGQAVGTIYF.

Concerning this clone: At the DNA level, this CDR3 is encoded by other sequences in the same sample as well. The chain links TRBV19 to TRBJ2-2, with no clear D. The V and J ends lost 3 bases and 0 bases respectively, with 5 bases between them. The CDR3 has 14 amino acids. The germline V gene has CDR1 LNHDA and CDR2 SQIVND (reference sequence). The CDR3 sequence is CASSIVANTGELFF. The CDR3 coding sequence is TGTGCCAGTAGTATTGTAGCGAACACCGGGGAGCTGTTTTTT.

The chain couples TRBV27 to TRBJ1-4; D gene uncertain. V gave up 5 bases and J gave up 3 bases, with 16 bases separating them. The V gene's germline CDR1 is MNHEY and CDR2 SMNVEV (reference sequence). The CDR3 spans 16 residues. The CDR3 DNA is TGTGCCAGCAGTCTACGGACTCCCGGACCTAATGAAAAACTGTTTTTT. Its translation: CASSLRTPGPNEKLFF.

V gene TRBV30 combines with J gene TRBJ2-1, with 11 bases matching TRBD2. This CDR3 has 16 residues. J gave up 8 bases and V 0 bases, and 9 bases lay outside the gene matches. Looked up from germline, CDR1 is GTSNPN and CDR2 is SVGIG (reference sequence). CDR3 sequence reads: CAWSVHPSGRRDEQFF. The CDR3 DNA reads TGTGCCTGGAGTGTACATCCTAGCGGGAGGAGGGATGAGCAGTTCTTC.

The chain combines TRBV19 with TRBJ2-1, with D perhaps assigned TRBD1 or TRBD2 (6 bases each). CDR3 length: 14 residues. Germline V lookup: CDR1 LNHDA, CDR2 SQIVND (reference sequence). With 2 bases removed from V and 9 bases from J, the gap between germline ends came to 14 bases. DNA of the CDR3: TGTGCCAGTAGTATATGGGGGGCTAGCCCTGAGCAGTTCTTC. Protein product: CASSIWGASPEQFF. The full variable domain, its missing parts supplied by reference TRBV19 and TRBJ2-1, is DGGITQSPKYLFRKEGQNVTLSCEQNLNHDAMYWYRQDPGQGLRLIYYSQIVNDFQKGDIAEGYSVSREKKESFPLTVTSAQKNPTAFYLCASSIWGASPEQFFGPGTRLTVL.

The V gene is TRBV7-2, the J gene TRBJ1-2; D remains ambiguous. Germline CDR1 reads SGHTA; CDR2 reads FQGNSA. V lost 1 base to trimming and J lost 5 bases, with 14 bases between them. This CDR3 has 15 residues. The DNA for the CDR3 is TGTGCCAGCAGCTTAGGGGTCAGCATAAAATATGGCTACACCTTC. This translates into CASSLGVSIKYGYTF.

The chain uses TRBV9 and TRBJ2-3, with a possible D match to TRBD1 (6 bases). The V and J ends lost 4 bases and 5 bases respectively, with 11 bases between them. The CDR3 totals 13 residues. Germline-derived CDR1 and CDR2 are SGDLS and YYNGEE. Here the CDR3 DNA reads TGTGCCAGCAGCCATGGGGGCAGAGATACGCAGTATTTT. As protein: CASSHGGRDTQYF. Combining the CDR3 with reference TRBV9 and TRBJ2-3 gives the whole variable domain DSGVTQTPKHLITATGQRVTLRCSPRSGDLSVYWYQQSLDQGLQFLIQYYNGEERAKGNILERFSAQQFPDLHSELNLSSLELGDSALYFCASSHGGRDTQYFGPGTRLTVL.

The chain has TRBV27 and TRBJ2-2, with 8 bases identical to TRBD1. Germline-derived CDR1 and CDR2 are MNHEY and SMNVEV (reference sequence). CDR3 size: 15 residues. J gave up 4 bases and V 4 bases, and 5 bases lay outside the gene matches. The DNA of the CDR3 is TGTGCCAGCAGTTCCAGGGGGCGCATCACCGGGGAGCTGTTTTTT. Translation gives CASSSRGRITGELFF.

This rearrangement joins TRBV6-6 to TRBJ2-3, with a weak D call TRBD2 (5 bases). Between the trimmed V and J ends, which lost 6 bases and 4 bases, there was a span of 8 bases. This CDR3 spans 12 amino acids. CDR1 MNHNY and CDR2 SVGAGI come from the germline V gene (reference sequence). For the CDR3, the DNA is TGTGCCAGCAGGTGGGGAGCAGATACGCAGTATTTT. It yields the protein CASRWGADTQYF.

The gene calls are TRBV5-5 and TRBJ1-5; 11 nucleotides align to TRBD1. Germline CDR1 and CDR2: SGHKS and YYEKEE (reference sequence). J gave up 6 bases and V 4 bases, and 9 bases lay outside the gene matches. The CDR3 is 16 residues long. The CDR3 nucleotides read TGTGCCAGCAGCCATAGGGACAGGGGGGTTGCTCAGCCCCAGCATTTT. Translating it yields CASSHRDRGVAQPQHF. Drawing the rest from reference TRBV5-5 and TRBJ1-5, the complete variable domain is DAGVTQSPTHLIKTRGQQVTLRCSPISGHKSVSWYQQVLGQGPQFIFQYYEKEERGRGNFPDRFSARQFPNYSSELNVNALLLGDSALYLCASSHRDRGVAQPQHFGDGTRLSIL.

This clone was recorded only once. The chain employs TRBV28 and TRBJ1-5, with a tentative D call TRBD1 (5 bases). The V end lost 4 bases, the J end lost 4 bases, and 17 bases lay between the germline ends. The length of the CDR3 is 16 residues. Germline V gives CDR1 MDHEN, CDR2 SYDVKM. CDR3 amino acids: CASSSQGMGVNQPQHF. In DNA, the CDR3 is TGTGCCAGCAGTTCGCAGGGAATGGGTGTGAATCAGCCCCAGCATTTT.

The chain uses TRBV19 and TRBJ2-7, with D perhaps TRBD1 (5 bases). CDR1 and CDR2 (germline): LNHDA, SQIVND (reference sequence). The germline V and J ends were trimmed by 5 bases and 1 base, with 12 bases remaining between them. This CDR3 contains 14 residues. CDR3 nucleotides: TGTGCCAGTAGTCCCCAGGGCGCTTCCTACGAGCAGTACTTC. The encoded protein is CASSPQGASYEQYF.

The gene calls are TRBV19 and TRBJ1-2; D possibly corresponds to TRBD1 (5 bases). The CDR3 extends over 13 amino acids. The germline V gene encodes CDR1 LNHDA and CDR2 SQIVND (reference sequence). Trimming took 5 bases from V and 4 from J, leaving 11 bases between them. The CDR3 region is CASSPGPTYGYTF. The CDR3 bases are TGTGCCAGTAGTCCGGGACCGACCTATGGCTACACCTTC.

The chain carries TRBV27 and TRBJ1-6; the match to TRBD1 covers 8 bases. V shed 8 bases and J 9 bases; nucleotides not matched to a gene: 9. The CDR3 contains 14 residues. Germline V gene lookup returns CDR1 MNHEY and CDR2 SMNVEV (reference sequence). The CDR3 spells CASRDRYIISPLHF. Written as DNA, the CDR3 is TGTGCCAGCCGGGACAGGTATATTATTTCACCCCTCCACTTT.

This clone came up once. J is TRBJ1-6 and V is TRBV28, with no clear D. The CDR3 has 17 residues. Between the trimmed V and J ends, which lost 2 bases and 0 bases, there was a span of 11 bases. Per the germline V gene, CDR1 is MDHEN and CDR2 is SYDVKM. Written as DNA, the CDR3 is TGTGCCAGCAGTTTAACGGGGTCAGGCTCCTATAATTCACCCCTCCACTTT. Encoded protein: CASSLTGSGSYNSPLHF.

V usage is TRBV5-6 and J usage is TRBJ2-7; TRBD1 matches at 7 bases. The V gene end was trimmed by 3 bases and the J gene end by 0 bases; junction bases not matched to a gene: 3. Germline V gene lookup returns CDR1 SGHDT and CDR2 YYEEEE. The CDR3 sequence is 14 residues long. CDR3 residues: CASSSTGNSYEQYF. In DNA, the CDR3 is TGTGCCAGCAGCTCGACAGGGAACTCCTACGAGCAGTACTTC.

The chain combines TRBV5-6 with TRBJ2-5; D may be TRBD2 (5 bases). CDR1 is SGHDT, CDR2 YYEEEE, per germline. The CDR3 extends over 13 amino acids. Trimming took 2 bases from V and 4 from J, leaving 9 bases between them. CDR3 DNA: TGTGCCAGCAGCTTCAGCGGAAGAGAGACCCAGTACTTC. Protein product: CASSFSGRETQYF.